A selection of T cell receptor beta chains follows, all from one sample in a study of CXCR3-negative and CXCR3-positive naive CD8 T cells. With the 5' RACE reads reprocessed, TCRdb shows one record per CDR3 protein and no DNA. The listing records about 48,000 distinct CDR3 sequences. The specimen sequenced was memory CD8+ T cells from blood. These receptors were obtained from a human donor in good health. Some clones in this sample may be carry-over from other donors' samples. CDR3s include the opening cysteine and the closing phenylalanine or tryptophan. Not every row has a clone size; where given, it reads once, few, many or a size class.

V gene: TRBV14
CDR3 length: 13
J gene: TRBJ2-1
clone size: .
CDR3 protein: CASALGGYNEQFF

V gene: TRBV5-1
CDR3 length: 13
J gene: TRBJ1-1
clone size: .
CDR3 protein: CASSFSWGPEAFF

V gene: TRBV29-1
CDR3 length: 12
J gene: TRBJ1-2
clone size: .
CDR3 protein: CSVLGENYGYTF

V gene: TRBV29-1
CDR3 length: 14
J gene: TRBJ2-3
clone size: .
CDR3 protein: CSVEGQTSTDTQYF

V gene: TRBV10-3
CDR3 length: 11
J gene: TRBJ2-1
clone size: .
CDR3 protein: CAISESWDVLF

V gene: TRBV4-2
CDR3 length: 13
J gene: TRBJ2-1
clone size: .
CDR3 protein: CASSQDTGTEQFF

V gene: TRBV20-1
CDR3 length: 19
J gene: TRBJ2-3
clone size: .
CDR3 protein: CSARALEGRDRVFTDTQYF

V gene: TRBV9
CDR3 length: 15
J gene: TRBJ1-1
clone size: .
CDR3 protein: CASANGNFGNTEAFF

V gene: TRBV6-2/TRBV6-3
CDR3 length: 14
J gene: TRBJ2-7
clone size: medium-sized
CDR3 protein: CASIGNWGLSEQYF

V gene: TRBV29-1
CDR3 length: 12
J gene: TRBJ2-2
clone size: large
CDR3 protein: CSVVADTGELFF

V gene: TRBV4-3
CDR3 length: 16
J gene: TRBJ2-2
clone size: .
CDR3 protein: CASSNPSGQYTGELFF

V gene: TRBV6-1
CDR3 length: 13
J gene: TRBJ2-1
clone size: .
CDR3 protein: CASSEPIGAKQFF

V gene: TRBV27
CDR3 length: 15
J gene: TRBJ2-7
clone size: .
CDR3 protein: CASSHQGAGGSEQYF

V gene: TRBV27
CDR3 length: 13
J gene: TRBJ2-7
clone size: .
CDR3 protein: CASSTGTDYEQYF

V gene: TRBV11-2
CDR3 length: 13
J gene: TRBJ2-3
clone size: .
CDR3 protein: CASSFSVTDTQYF

V gene: TRBV18
CDR3 length: 13
J gene: TRBJ1-1
clone size: .
CDR3 protein: CASSLQGSTEAFF

V gene: TRBV4-2
CDR3 length: 17
J gene: TRBJ2-6
clone size: .
CDR3 protein: CASSQEGVSSGANVLTF

V gene: TRBV29-1
CDR3 length: 11
J gene: TRBJ1-1
clone size: .
CDR3 protein: CSVKGQGNAFF

V gene: TRBV15
CDR3 length: 15
J gene: TRBJ1-2
clone size: .
CDR3 protein: CATSRPGLGMDGYTF

V gene: TRBV7-9
CDR3 length: 16
J gene: TRBJ1-1
clone size: .
CDR3 protein: CASSFNRDANPTEAFF

V gene: TRBV15
CDR3 length: 13
J gene: TRBJ1-1
clone size: .
CDR3 protein: CATSHSYSPEAFF

V gene: TRBV29-1
CDR3 length: 14
J gene: TRBJ2-1
clone size: .
CDR3 protein: CSVDGQGADNEQFF

V gene: TRBV28
CDR3 length: 14
J gene: TRBJ2-7
clone size: .
CDR3 protein: CASSPIGGPYEQYF

V gene: TRBV28
CDR3 length: 15
J gene: TRBJ2-7
clone size: .
CDR3 protein: CASSYTASVAYEQYF

V gene: TRBV6-2/TRBV6-3
CDR3 length: 13
J gene: TRBJ1-1
clone size: .
CDR3 protein: CASSLREASGAFF

V gene: TRBV7-9
CDR3 length: 15
J gene: TRBJ2-1
clone size: .
CDR3 protein: CASSPTSGGAVEQFF

V gene: TRBV19
CDR3 length: 16
J gene: TRBJ1-5
clone size: .
CDR3 protein: CASLPNRDYSNQPKHF

V gene: TRBV7-9
CDR3 length: 14
J gene: TRBJ1-1
clone size: .
CDR3 protein: CASRPPMPNTEAFF

V gene: TRBV9
CDR3 length: 12
J gene: TRBJ2-5
clone size: .
CDR3 protein: CASSPVGETQYF

V gene: TRBV2
CDR3 length: 15
J gene: TRBJ2-7
clone size: .
CDR3 protein: CASTLPGRYSYEQYF

V gene: TRBV6-6
CDR3 length: 13
J gene: TRBJ2-2
clone size: .
CDR3 protein: CASKASPTGELFF

V gene: TRBV6-4
CDR3 length: 13
J gene: TRBJ2-7
clone size: .
CDR3 protein: CASSDSPEGEQYF

V gene: TRBV29-1
CDR3 length: 16
J gene: TRBJ1-4
clone size: .
CDR3 protein: CSVEDVSETQGAKLFF

V gene: TRBV15
CDR3 length: 13
J gene: TRBJ2-7
clone size: .
CDR3 protein: CATSGRLAGEQYF

V gene: TRBV7-2
CDR3 length: 15
J gene: TRBJ1-2
clone size: .
CDR3 protein: CASSLWPRSDYGYTF

V gene: TRBV6-5
CDR3 length: 13
J gene: TRBJ1-5
clone size: .
CDR3 protein: CASREGSNQPQHF

V gene: TRBV13
CDR3 length: 12
J gene: TRBJ2-7
clone size: .
CDR3 protein: CASSLAGYEQYF

V gene: TRBV7-9
CDR3 length: 16
J gene: TRBJ2-1
clone size: .
CDR3 protein: CASSPREGAPRNEQFF

V gene: TRBV6-5
CDR3 length: 16
J gene: TRBJ2-3
clone size: .
CDR3 protein: CASSEGRGLVADTQYF

V gene: TRBV7-2
CDR3 length: 15
J gene: TRBJ2-7
clone size: .
CDR3 protein: CASSSSSGSAYEQYF